The TCR beta chain under discussion was sequenced for a study of blood T cell repertoires in COVID-19. Only in-frame clones appear in the TCRdb table, and some are missing; sequencing was by immunoSEQ multiplex PCR. The sample comprises just over 300,000 clones, approximately 85% of which are singletons, and around 2.1% rests with the top ten. The CDR3 covers 17 residues. V shed 5 bases and J 1 base; nucleotides not matched to a gene: 8. CDR1 is MNHNY and CDR2 is SVGAGI in the germline V gene (reference sequence). This chain connects TRBV6-6 to TRBJ2-2; 9 bases fit TRBD1. This TCR derives from a man younger than 40 who had recovered from COVID-19. Sequenced sample: PBMCs or T cells enriched from blood (not recorded which). The CDR3 sequence: CASSPGTGFGNTGELFF. CDR3 coding DNA: TGTGCCAGCAGTCCCGGGACAGGGTTTGGGAACACCGGGGAGCTGTTTTTT.